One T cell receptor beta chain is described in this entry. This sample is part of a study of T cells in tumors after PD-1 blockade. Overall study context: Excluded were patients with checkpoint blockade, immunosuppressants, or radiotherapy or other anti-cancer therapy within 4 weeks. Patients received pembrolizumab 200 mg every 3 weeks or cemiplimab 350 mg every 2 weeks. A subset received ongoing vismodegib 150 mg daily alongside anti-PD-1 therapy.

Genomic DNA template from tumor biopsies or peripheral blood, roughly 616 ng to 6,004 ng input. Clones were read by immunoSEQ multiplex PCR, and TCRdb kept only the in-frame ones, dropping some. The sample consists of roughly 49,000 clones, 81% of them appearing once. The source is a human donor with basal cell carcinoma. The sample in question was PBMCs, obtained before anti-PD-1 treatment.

CDR3 residues: CASGSPGTAAQPQHF. The DNA for the CDR3 is TGTGCCAGCGGATCCCCGGGGACAGCCGCCCAGCCCCAGCATTTT. The chain uses TRBV28 and TRBJ1-5, with 7 positions matching TRBD1. The V gene's germline CDR1 is MDHEN and CDR2 SYDVKM. This CDR3 has 15 residues. The ends lost 8 bases at V and 7 bases at J; junction bases unmatched: 14.